These 8 T cell receptor beta chains came from one sample sequenced in a study of OX40 agonist ivuxolimab in advanced cancers. TCRdb's table, derived via immunoSEQ multiplex PCR, lists solely in-frame clones and lacks some. The table lists about 120,000 clones, around 91% of them singletons. Material: CD4+ or CD8+ T cells sorted from blood, obtained in a trial of the OX40 agonist ivuxolimab. These receptors all stem from an adult with an advanced solid tumor such as melanoma, head and neck, liver or kidney cancer.

The chain has TRBV7-3 and TRBJ2-5; TRBD2 matches at 8 bases. The CDR3 is made up of 15 amino acids. The trim removed 1 base at V and 5 bases at J, leaving 6 bases unmatched. Germline CDR1 reads SGHTA; CDR2 reads FQGTGA. CDR3 DNA: TGTGCCAGCAGCTTAAACGGGGGGGCCGTTGAGACCCAGTACTTC. This gives the protein CASSLNGGAVETQYF.

The V gene is TRBV5-6, the J gene TRBJ1-2; weak D call: TRBD1 (6 bases). The CDR3 contains 14 residues. V lost 4 bases to trimming and J lost 4 bases, with 14 bases between them. Germline CDR1 reads SGHDT; CDR2 reads YYEEEE. In nucleotides, the CDR3 is TGTGCCAGCAGCGGGACAATCCCTTTCTATGGCTACACCTTC. Its protein product is CASSGTIPFYGYTF. The variable domain in full, with the rest retrieved from reference TRBV5-6 and TRBJ1-2, is DAGVTQSPTHLIKTRGQQVTLRCSPKSGHDTVSWYQQALGQGPQFIFQYYEEEERQRGNFPDRFSGHQFPNYSSELNVNALLLGDSALYLCASSGTIPFYGYTFGSGTRLTVV.

This chain uses TRBV28 with TRBJ1-2, with 7 bases identical to TRBD1. This CDR3 spans 14 amino acids. The germline V gene has CDR1 MDHEN and CDR2 SYDVKM. J lost 2 bases, V lost 4 bases, and 4 bases had no gene match. The CDR3 DNA reads as TGTGCCAGCAGTTCACAGGGGCGCAACTATGGCTACACCTTC. Translating it yields CASSSQGRNYGYTF.

The rearrangement uses TRBV18 and TRBJ2-2; 8 bases are shared with TRBD1. The CDR3 consists of 15 residues. J was trimmed by 3 bases and V by 3 bases; bases with no gene match: 3. Per the germline V gene, CDR1 is KGHSH and CDR2 is LQKENI. The CDR3 region has the DNA TGTGCCAGCTCACCGACGACAGGGGACACCGGGGAGCTGTTTTTT. Residues: CASSPTTGDTGELFF.

This clone has a single count. This chain links TRBV4-1 with TRBJ2-1; 8 positions agree with TRBD2. The CDR3 covers 15 residues. Germline V gene sequence: CDR1 MGHRA, CDR2 YSYEKL. The V gene end was trimmed by 1 base and the J gene end by 7 bases; junction bases not matched to a gene: 6. The CDR3, as DNA: TGCGCCAGCAGCCAAGTCTCGGGGGGGCCAAATGAGCAGTTCTTC. Translating it yields CASSQVSGGPNEQFF.

This clone was seen a handful of times. The chain combines TRBV29-1 with TRBJ1-1, with D uncertain. The CDR3 length is 10 residues. Germline values: CDR1 SQVTM, CDR2 ANQGSEA. V shed 1 base and J shed 5 bases, with 2 bases lying between them. The CDR3 loop is CSVEGTEAFF. The CDR3 bases are TGCAGCGTTGAAGGGACTGAAGCTTTCTTT.

This clone was detected a few times. The V call is TRBV18, the J call TRBJ1-1; D may be TRBD1 (5 bases). CDR1 is KGHSH, CDR2 LQKENI, per germline. This CDR3 is built from 13 residues. V lost 2 bases and J lost 1, with 5 bases in between. The CDR3 spells CASSPGANTEAFF. CDR3 DNA: TGTGCCAGCTCACCAGGGGCGAACACTGAAGCTTTCTTT.

The chain couples TRBV5-1 to TRBJ2-7; D ambiguous. The CDR3 loop spans 14 amino acids. The germline V and J ends were trimmed by 0 bases and 1 base, with 8 bases remaining between them. Germline V gives CDR1 SGHRS, CDR2 YFSETQ. In DNA form, the CDR3 reads TGCGCCAGCAGCTTGGGGCAGCTTTCCTACGAGCAGTACTTC. Translation: CASSLGQLSYEQYF. Filled out from reference TRBV5-1 and TRBJ2-7, the complete variable domain reads KAGVTQTPRYLIKTRGQQVTLSCSPISGHRSVSWYQQTPGQGLQFLFEYFSETQRNKGNFPGRFSGRQFSNSRSEMNVSTLELGDSALYLCASSLGQLSYEQYFGPGTRLTVT.